These 30 T cell receptor beta chains were sequenced from one sample in a study of regulatory T cells in long-lasting Graves disease. Time point meaning: newly diagnosed GD, antithyroid drugs for less than 3 months. Generation of the TCR library employed RNA extracted from PBMCs. For TCR beta, libraries came from iRepertoire HTBI primers and Arm-PCR of CDR3 regions. MiXCR, applied by TCRdb to the multiplex PCR reads, yields one record per CDR3 protein. The sample yields roughly 420,000 distinct CDR3 sequences, about a sixth seen once. The data were also submitted as part of a second study, on T cells in Graves' hyperthyroidism and ophthalmopathy.

The specimen was peripheral blood mononuclear cells (PBMCs), collected at new diagnosis, from a patient treated with antithyroid drugs. Receptor source: a woman younger than 45 with Graves disease.

There are many counts of this clonotype. The rearrangement uses TRBV5-1 and TRBJ2-1; tentative D call: TRBD2 (6 bases). The V end lost 0 bases, the J end lost 5 bases, and 12 bases lay between the germline ends. The CDR3 covers 15 residues. Germline V lookup: CDR1 SGHRS, CDR2 YFSETQ. CDR3 region: CASSLEFLANNEQFF. The CDR3 DNA reads TGCGCCAGCAGCTTGGAATTCCTAGCGAACAATGAGCAGTTCTTC.

This clonotype has ten or more counts. V usage is TRBV6-2 or TRBV6-3 and J usage is TRBJ2-2; 9 nucleotides agree with TRBD2. The CDR3 covers 17 residues. Germline V gene sequence: CDR1 MNHEY, CDR2 SVGEGT. Trimming took 0 bases from V and 7 from J; bases not matched to a gene: 9. The CDR3 bases are TGTGCCAGCAGTTACTCGGGCGGGAGGGCCCGCGTCGGGGAGCTGTTTTTT. Encoded protein: CASSYSGGRARVGELFF.

This clonotype occurred a few times. J is TRBJ1-1 and V is TRBV19, with D possibly matching TRBD1 (6 bases). The CDR3 has 13 amino acids. V was shortened by 7 bases and J by 0 bases, with 9 bases between the two germline ends. CDR1 and CDR2 from the germline V gene are LNHDA and SQIVND (reference sequence). CDR3 DNA: TGTGCCAGTAAGGGGGAAGTGAACACTGAAGCTTTCTTT. Protein product: CASKGEVNTEAFF.

This clonotype was picked up many times. The chain carries TRBV12-3 or TRBV12-4 and TRBJ2-5; TRBD2 matches 7 bases. With V trimmed by 1 base and J by 4 bases, 6 bases remained unmatched. CDR3 length equals 15 residues. This chain's CDR3 is CASSLGVTGGETQYF. The CDR3 DNA follows: TGTGCCAGCAGTTTAGGCGTCACGGGGGGAGAGACCCAGTACTTC.

The chain combines TRBV18 with TRBJ2-5; maybe TRBD2 (6 bases). The germline gives CDR1 KGHSH, CDR2 LQKENI. The length of the CDR3 is 15 residues. Trimming left V 0 bases short and J 7 bases short, with 15 bases between. CDR3 protein: CASSPPGTRKGTQYF. The DNA for the CDR3 is TGTGCCAGCTCACCACCCGGGACTCGGAAGGGGACCCAGTACTTC.

This clonotype showed up just a few times. The CDR3: CASSQDGRRAGANVLTF. The CDR3 coding sequence is TGCGCCAGCAGCCAAGACGGGCGGAGGGCTGGGGCCAACGTCCTGACTTTC. This chain uses TRBV4-3 with TRBJ2-6; a weak D match, TRBD2 (6 bases). Germline-derived CDR1 and CDR2 are LGHNA and YSLEER. V lost 0 bases, J lost 2 bases, and 11 bases lay in between. The CDR3 contains 17 residues.

This clonotype appeared many times. The chain links TRBV28 to TRBJ1-1, with TRBD1 matching 7 bases. V shed 6 bases and J 5 bases; nucleotides not matched to a gene: 6. The CDR3 is 13 residues long. In germline, CDR1 is MDHEN, CDR2 SYDVKM. The CDR3, as DNA: TGTGCCAGCAGACAACAGGGGAGGACTGAAGCTTTCTTT. It is translated as CASRQQGRTEAFF.

This clonotype was detected ten times or more. The chain recombines TRBV9 with TRBJ2-5; D may be TRBD2 (6 bases). Germline CDR1 and CDR2: SGDLS and YYNGEE. This CDR3 comprises 13 residues. V gave up 2 bases and J gave up 7 bases, with 12 bases separating them. CDR3 DNA: TGTGCCAGCAGCGTTGGAGGGCAGGGGACCCAGTACTTC. Its translation is CASSVGGQGTQYF.

The sample holds a few counts of this clonotype. The CDR3, as DNA: TGTGCCATCAGTGCCGACCTTGGGGGGGCTAGCGGGAGTAAAGAGACCCAGTACTTC. Amino acid sequence: CAISADLGGASGSKETQYF. This chain connects TRBV10-3 to TRBJ2-5; 10 bases fit TRBD2. There are 19 residues in the CDR3. The V gene's germline CDR1 is ENHRY and CDR2 SYGVKD. The V and J ends lost 4 bases and 3 bases, in that order; junction bases with no gene match: 17.

With regard to this clonotype: Sequence at one end of the junction differs from germline and may be a read error. The chain is built from TRBV28 and TRBJ2-1; D is possibly TRBD1 or TRBD2 (5 bases each). There are 13 residues in the CDR3. Germline assignment: CDR1 MDHEN and CDR2 SYDVKM. The CDR3 is CASGGRAHNEQLF. The CDR3 DNA is TGTGCCAGCGGGGGAAGGGCTCACAATGAGCAGCTCTTC.

This clonotype was seen many times. The V gene is TRBV28, the J gene TRBJ1-2, with D unresolved. CDR1 and CDR2 from the germline V gene are MDHEN and SYDVKM. The CDR3 loop spans 12 amino acids. V dropped 2 bases and J dropped 7 bases, with 8 bases sitting between them. CDR3 residues: CASSLIESGYTF. CDR3 bases: TGTGCCAGCAGTTTAATAGAGAGTGGCTACACCTTC.

To note about this clonotype: At one boundary the junction diverges from the germline segment, which might be a read error. V gene TRBV28 combines with J gene TRBJ2-1; tentative D call: TRBD2 (7 bases). Germline lookup yields CDR1 MDHEN and CDR2 SYDVKM. The CDR3 length is 16 residues. The CDR3 here is CASSPSGATSYNEQLF. CDR3 nucleotide sequence: TGTGCCAGCAGTCCTTCGGGGGCGACTAGCTACAATGAGCAGCTCTTC.

The chain carries TRBV6-1 and TRBJ1-2; TRBD1 matches 7 bases. CDR1 and CDR2 (germline): MNHNS, SASEGT. V lost 6 bases to trimming and J lost 0 bases; unmatched junction nucleotides: 13. This CDR3 has 17 residues. The CDR3 DNA sequence: TGTGCCAGCAGCCGGGACCCGGGACAGAGTACTAACTATGGCTACACCTTC. This codes for CASSRDPGQSTNYGYTF.

J is TRBJ1-1 and V is TRBV7-9; 7 positions match TRBD1. Germline CDR1 SEHNR, CDR2 FQNEAQ (reference sequence). The CDR3 contains 13 residues. V lost 6 bases and J lost 7; bases outside the gene matches: 8. The CDR3 coding sequence is TGTGCCAGCAGACGAGGGGGCAGGGTTGAAGCTTTCTTT. Protein: CASRRGGRVEAFF.

This clonotype was picked up a small number of times. This chain links TRBV27 with TRBJ2-7; tentatively, D is TRBD2 (5 bases). Germline values: CDR1 MNHEY, CDR2 SMNVEV (reference sequence). The CDR3 spans 14 residues. Trimming removed 3 bases from V and 0 bases from J, with 9 bases in between. CDR3 region: CASSLRGHSYEQYF. DNA for the CDR3: TGTGCCAGCAGTTTGCGAGGGCACTCCTACGAGCAGTACTTC.

The rearrangement uses TRBV4-3 and TRBJ1-1, with D unclear. Germline V gene data show CDR1 as LGHNA and CDR2 as YSLEER. Trimming removed 0 bases from V and 10 bases from J, with 18 bases in between. The CDR3 contains 15 residues. The CDR3 coding sequence is TGCGCCAGCAGCCAAGACTGGGGAGCCTATCTGGGAGCTTTCTTT. Translation: CASSQDWGAYLGAFF.

This clonotype was detected many times. The chain uses TRBV4-1 and TRBJ2-3, with D perhaps matching TRBD1 (5 bases). The CDR3 contains 15 residues. Germline lookup yields CDR1 MGHRA and CDR2 YSYEKL. Trimming pared 1 base from V and 1 base from J, leaving 9 bases between. The CDR3 is CASSQVQAGTDTQYF. The CDR3 DNA follows: TGCGCCAGCAGCCAAGTACAGGCAGGCACAGATACGCAGTATTTT.

This clonotype appeared many times. The rearrangement uses TRBV7-9 and TRBJ2-7; D possibly corresponds to TRBD2 (6 bases). CDR1 and CDR2 from the germline V gene are SEHNR and FQNEAQ (reference sequence). The CDR3 has 12 amino acids. V was cut by 2 bases and J by 9 bases, with 11 bases left in between. This chain's CDR3 is CASSLMEGRQYF. The CDR3 nucleotides read TGTGCCAGCAGCTTAATGGAGGGGCGGCAGTACTTC.

Only a few counts were recorded for this clonotype. The rearrangement uses TRBV6-5 and TRBJ2-2; D unresolved. The CDR3 is made up of 14 amino acids. The V end was cut by 2 bases, the J end by 4 bases, with 8 bases between. Germline V gene sequence: CDR1 MNHEY, CDR2 SVGAGI. CDR3 nucleotides: TGTGCCAGCAGTTACGACCCGGTCACCGGGGAGCTGTTTTTT. Translated: CASSYDPVTGELFF.

This clonotype was seen repeatedly, ten times or more. The V call is TRBV20-1, the J call TRBJ2-5; no definite D call. This CDR3 contains 14 residues. The V end lost 3 bases, the J end lost 0 bases, and 11 bases lay between the germline ends. Germline-derived CDR1 and CDR2 are DFQATT and SNEGSKA (reference sequence). The CDR3 sequence: CSASVPTYQETQYF. As DNA, the CDR3 is TGCAGTGCTAGCGTTCCAACGTACCAAGAGACCCAGTACTTC.

This clonotype was found many times. This chain joins TRBV12-3 or TRBV12-4 and TRBJ2-3; 10 positions agree with TRBD2. J was trimmed by 5 bases and V by 2 bases; bases with no gene match: 10. The CDR3 extends over 17 amino acids. CDR3 DNA sequence: TGTGCCAGCAGTTTAACTTCTCTAGCGGGAGTAGGAGATACGCAGTATTTT. Translation: CASSLTSLAGVGDTQYF.

V gene TRBV11-1 combines with J gene TRBJ2-7; no definite D call. V lost 4 bases, J lost 2 bases, and 18 bases lay in between. Germline V CDR1 and CDR2: SGHAT, FQDESV (reference sequence). The CDR3 covers 16 residues. CDR3 region: CASSSSFGFIPYEQYF. The CDR3 coding sequence is TGTGCCAGCAGCTCCTCTTTCGGCTTCATACCCTACGAGCAGTACTTC.

This sequence joins TRBV5-8 and TRBJ2-1, with TRBD2 matching over 8 bases. The germline gives CDR1 SGHTS, CDR2 YDEGEE. The CDR3 totals 16 residues. V was pared by 3 bases and J by 0 bases, with 5 bases of the junction left unmatched. The CDR3 reads CASSSQLAVSYNEQFF. Here the CDR3 DNA reads TGTGCCAGCAGCTCACAACTAGCGGTCTCCTACAATGAGCAGTTCTTC.

This clonotype showed up many times. The V call is TRBV10-1, the J call TRBJ2-1, with 7 bases identical to TRBD1. This CDR3 is 15 amino acids long. J lost 12 bases, V lost 2 bases, and 13 bases had no gene match. Germline V gene data show CDR1 as WNHNN and CDR2 as SYGVQD (reference sequence). The CDR3, as DNA: TGCGCCAGCAGTGAGGAGGACAGGACCTTGAGTGGGCAGTTCTTC. It encodes CASSEEDRTLSGQFF.

This clonotype was observed at least ten times. J is TRBJ2-1 and V is TRBV6-1, with 8 bases fitting TRBD2. With 6 bases clipped from V and 0 bases from J, the junction kept 4 bases outside the gene matches. Germline lookup yields CDR1 MNHNS and CDR2 SASEGT. This CDR3 is built from 15 residues. The DNA of the CDR3 is TGTGCCAGCAGGGGCAGCGGGAGCTCCTACAATGAGCAGTTCTTC. Amino acid sequence: CASRGSGSSYNEQFF.

This clonotype turned up a few times. The gene calls are TRBV27 and TRBJ2-1; 9 bases agree with TRBD2. CDR1 MNHEY and CDR2 SMNVEV come from the germline V gene (reference sequence). This CDR3 is 15 amino acids long. V was pared by 3 bases and J by 8 bases, with 8 bases of the junction left unmatched. CDR3 sequence reads: CASSFGGRAPDEQFF. CDR3 DNA: TGTGCCAGCAGTTTTGGCGGGAGGGCCCCCGATGAGCAGTTCTTC.

Many counts were recorded for this clonotype. The chain is built from TRBV28 and TRBJ2-7, with D tentatively TRBD2 (6 bases). V lost 8 bases and J 2 bases, leaving 10 bases between the germline ends. Germline-derived CDR1 and CDR2 are MDHEN and SYDVKM. This CDR3 contains 12 residues. CDR3 amino acids: CASRTTPYEQYF. The DNA of the CDR3 is TGTGCCAGCCGGACTACTCCCTACGAGCAGTACTTC.

The genes are TRBV14 and TRBJ2-7; 13 bases are shared with TRBD2. CDR3 length: 14 amino acids. The V segment lost 3 bases and the J segment 6 bases; nucleotides outside the gene matches: 2. CDR1 and CDR2 from the germline V gene are SGHDN and FVKESK. The DNA for the CDR3 is TGTGCCAGCAGCCATGGGACTAGCGGGACCGAGCAGTACTTC. Amino acids: CASSHGTSGTEQYF. Full variable domain (outside the CDR3, taken from reference TRBV14 and TRBJ2-7): EAGVTQFPSHSVIEKGQTVTLRCDPISGHDNLYWYRRVMGKEIKFLLHFVKESKQDESGMPNNRFLAERTGGTYSTLKVQPAELEDSGVYFCASSHGTSGTEQYFGPGTRLTVT.

This clonotype was found many times. This chain connects TRBV4-2 to TRBJ1-6, with D uncertain. V was cut by 5 bases and J by 5 bases, with 7 bases left in between. Germline values: CDR1 LGHNA, CDR2 YNFKEQ. The CDR3 length is 13 residues. The CDR3, as DNA: TGTGCCAGCAGCGTAGCGGATAATTCACCCCTCCACTTT. Protein product: CASSVADNSPLHF.

At least ten counts were recorded for this clonotype. The chain links TRBV10-3 to TRBJ1-1, with 7 bases that match TRBD1. The CDR3 loop spans 14 amino acids. With 1 base clipped from V and 7 bases from J, the junction kept 6 bases outside the gene matches. In germline, CDR1 is ENHRY, CDR2 SYGVKD. The CDR3 spells CAISEFEGAGEAFF. CDR3 sequence (DNA): TGTGCCATCAGTGAGTTCGAGGGGGCAGGTGAAGCTTTCTTT.